Sequencing of this T cell receptor beta chain was carried out in a study of T cell changes during pregnancy in multiple sclerosis (dated by TCRdb to between 2017 and 2020). Background on the whole study: The study examined how the T cell repertoire changed over the course of pregnancy in women with multiple sclerosis.

The library was built by means of the immunoSEQ multiplex PCR assay. TCRdb stores this immuneACCESS table with in-frame sequences only. Part of the clones is absent; in the studies checked, under half of the shortfall reflects unresolved V genes, and no reason is known for the rest. The table for this sample lists tens of thousands of clones; 85% to 95% of them were counted only once. The ten largest account for roughly 0.55% of the sample. Reading the germline V gene gives CDR1 SGHRS and CDR2 YFSETQ. V sheds 1 base and J sheds 2 bases, leaving 11 bases between their ends. The CDR3, from cysteine to phenylalanine, totals 15 residues. Only the CDR3 region is kept as DNA, spanning 45 bases read in frame from base 1. A note on this clone: The specificity of this receptor is unknown. No per-base quality is available; no much larger clone lies one base away.

The sequences come from CD4+ T cells from peripheral blood mononuclear cells, collected in the third trimester of pregnancy. The sequence was obtained from a female donor with multiple sclerosis, enrolled in a pregnancy study. The rearrangement combines TRBV5-1 with TRBJ2-3, and TRBD2 may be the D gene, going by 5 matching bases. The DNA is as follows: TGCGCCAGCAGCTTGTCGGCGGGCAACACAGATACGCAGTATTTT. Its amino acids are CASSLSAGNTDTQYF.